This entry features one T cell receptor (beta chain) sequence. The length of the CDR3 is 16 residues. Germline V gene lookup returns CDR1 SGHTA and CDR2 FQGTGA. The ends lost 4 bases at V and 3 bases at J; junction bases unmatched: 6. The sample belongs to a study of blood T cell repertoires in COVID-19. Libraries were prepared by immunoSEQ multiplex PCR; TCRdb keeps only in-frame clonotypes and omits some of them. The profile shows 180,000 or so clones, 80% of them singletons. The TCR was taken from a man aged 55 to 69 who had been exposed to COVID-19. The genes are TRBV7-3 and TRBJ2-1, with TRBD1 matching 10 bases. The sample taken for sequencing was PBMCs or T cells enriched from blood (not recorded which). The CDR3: CASSSDDRGLYNEQFF. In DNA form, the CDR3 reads TGTGCCAGCAGCTCAGACGACAGGGGGCTCTACAATGAGCAGTTCTTC.